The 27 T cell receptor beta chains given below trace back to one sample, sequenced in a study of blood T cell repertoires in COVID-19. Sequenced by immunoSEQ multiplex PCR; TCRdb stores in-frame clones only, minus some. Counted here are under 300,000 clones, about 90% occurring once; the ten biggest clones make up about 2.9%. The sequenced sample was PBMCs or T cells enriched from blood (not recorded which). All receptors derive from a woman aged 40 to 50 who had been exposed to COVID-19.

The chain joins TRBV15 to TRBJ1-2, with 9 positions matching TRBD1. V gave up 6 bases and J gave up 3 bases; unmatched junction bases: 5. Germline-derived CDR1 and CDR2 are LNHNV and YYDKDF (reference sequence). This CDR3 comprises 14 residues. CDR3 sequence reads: CATRPDRGDYGYTF. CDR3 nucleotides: TGTGCCACCAGACCGGACAGGGGTGACTATGGCTACACCTTC.

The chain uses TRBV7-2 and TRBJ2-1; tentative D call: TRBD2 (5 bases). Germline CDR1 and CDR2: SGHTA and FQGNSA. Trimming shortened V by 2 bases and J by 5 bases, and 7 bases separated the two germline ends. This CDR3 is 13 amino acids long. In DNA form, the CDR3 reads TGTGCCAGCAGCTTATCCGGGGACAATGAGCAGTTCTTC. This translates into CASSLSGDNEQFF.

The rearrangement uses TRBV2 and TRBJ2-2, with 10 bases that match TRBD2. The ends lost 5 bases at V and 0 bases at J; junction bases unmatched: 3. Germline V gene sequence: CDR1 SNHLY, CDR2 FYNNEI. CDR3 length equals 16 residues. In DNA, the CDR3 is TGTGCCAGCAGTCTCGGACTAGCGGCGAACACCGGGGAGCTGTTTTTT. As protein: CASSLGLAANTGELFF.

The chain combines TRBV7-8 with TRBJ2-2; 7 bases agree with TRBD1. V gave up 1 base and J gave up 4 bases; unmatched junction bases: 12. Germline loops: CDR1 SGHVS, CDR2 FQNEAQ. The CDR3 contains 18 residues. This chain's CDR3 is CASSLGVAQGVGTGELFF. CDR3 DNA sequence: TGTGCCAGCAGCTTAGGCGTGGCGCAGGGGGTAGGCACCGGGGAGCTGTTTTTT.

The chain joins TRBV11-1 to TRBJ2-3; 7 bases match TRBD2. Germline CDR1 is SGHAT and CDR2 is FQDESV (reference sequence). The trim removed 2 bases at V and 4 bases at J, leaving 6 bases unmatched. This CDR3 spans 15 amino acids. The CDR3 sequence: CASSLSPGGADTQYF. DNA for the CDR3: TGTGCCAGCAGCTTATCACCGGGGGGAGCAGATACGCAGTATTTT.

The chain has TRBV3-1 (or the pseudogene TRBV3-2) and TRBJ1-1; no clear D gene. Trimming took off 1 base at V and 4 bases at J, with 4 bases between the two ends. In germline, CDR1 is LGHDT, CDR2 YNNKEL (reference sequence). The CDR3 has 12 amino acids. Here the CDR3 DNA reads TGTGCCAGCAGCCAAGTTCGCACTGAAGCTTTCTTT. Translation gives CASSQVRTEAFF.

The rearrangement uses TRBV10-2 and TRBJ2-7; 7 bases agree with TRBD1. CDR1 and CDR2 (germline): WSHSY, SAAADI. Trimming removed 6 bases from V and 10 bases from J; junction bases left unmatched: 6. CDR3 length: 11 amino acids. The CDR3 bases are TGCGCCAGCAGGACAGGGTTTATTCAGTACTTC. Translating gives CASRTGFIQYF.

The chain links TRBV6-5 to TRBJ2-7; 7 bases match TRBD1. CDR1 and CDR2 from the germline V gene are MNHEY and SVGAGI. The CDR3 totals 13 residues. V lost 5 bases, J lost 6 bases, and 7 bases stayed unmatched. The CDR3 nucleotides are TGTGCCAGCAGTCCGCGACAGGGTGGCGAGCAGTACGTC. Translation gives CASSPRQGGEQYV.

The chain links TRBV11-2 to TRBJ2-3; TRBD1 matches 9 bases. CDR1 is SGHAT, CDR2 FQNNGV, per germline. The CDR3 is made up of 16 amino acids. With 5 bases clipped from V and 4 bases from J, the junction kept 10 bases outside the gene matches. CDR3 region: CASSPGQGPRADTQYF. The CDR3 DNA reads TGTGCCAGCAGCCCAGGACAGGGGCCGAGGGCAGATACGCAGTATTTT.

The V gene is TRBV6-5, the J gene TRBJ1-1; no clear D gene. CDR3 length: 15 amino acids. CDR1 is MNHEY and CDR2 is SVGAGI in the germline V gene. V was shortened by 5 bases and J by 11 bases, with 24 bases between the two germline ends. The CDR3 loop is CASSKTAAGLNVAFF. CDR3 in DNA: TGTGCCAGCAGTAAAACAGCCGCTGGGTTAAATGTGGCTTTCTTT.

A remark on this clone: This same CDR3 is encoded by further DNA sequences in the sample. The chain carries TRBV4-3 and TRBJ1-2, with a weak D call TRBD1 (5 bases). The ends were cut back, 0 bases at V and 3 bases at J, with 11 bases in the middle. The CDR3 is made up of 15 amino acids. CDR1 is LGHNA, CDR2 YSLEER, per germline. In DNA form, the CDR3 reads TGCGCCAGCAGCCAAGATAGGGGTTCGGACTATGGCTACACCTTC. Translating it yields CASSQDRGSDYGYTF.

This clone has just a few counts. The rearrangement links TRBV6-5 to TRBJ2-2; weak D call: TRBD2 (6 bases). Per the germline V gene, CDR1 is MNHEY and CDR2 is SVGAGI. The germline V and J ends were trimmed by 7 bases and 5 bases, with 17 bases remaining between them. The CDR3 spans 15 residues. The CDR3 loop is CASKVSMAGTGELFF. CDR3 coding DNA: TGTGCCAGCAAGGTGTCGATGGCGGGAACCGGGGAGCTGTTTTTT.

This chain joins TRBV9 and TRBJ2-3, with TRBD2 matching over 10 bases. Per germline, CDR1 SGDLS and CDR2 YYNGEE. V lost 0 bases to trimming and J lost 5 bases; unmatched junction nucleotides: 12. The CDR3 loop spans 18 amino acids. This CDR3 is CASSVVPSGRLGLDTQYF. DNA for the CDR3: TGTGCCAGCAGCGTAGTTCCTAGCGGGAGACTCGGTCTAGATACGCAGTATTTT.

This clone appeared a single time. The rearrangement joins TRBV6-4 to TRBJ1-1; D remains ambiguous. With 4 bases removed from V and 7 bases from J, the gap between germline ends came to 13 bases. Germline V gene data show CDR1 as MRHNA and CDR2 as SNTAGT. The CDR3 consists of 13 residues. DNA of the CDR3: TGTGCCAGCAGTGTGAGGACGGGGTTTGAAGCTTTCTTT. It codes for CASSVRTGFEAFF.

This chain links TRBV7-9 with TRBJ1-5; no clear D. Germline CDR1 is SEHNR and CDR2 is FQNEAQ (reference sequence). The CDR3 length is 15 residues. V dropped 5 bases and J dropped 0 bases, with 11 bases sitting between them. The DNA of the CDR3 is TGTGCCAGCAGCCCGTCGGCGGTTAGCAATCAGCCCCAGCATTTT. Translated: CASSPSAVSNQPQHF.

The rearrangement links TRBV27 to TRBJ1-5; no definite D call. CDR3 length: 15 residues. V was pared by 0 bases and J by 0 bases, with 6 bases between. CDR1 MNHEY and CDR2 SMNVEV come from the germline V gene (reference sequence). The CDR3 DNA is TGTGCCAGCAGTTTATCTCCGTATAGCAATCAGCCCCAGCATTTT. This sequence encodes CASSLSPYSNQPQHF.

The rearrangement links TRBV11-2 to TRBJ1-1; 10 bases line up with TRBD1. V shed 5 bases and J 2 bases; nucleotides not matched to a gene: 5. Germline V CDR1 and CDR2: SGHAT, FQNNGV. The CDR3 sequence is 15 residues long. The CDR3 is CASSIRQGANTEAFF. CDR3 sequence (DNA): TGTGCCAGCAGCATACGACAGGGGGCTAACACTGAAGCTTTCTTT.

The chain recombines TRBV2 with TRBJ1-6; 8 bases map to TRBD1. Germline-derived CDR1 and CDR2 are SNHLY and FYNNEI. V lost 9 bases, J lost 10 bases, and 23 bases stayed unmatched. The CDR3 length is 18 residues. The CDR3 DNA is TGTGCCAGGAGGGTTCGGACAGGGCCCGCGGCGTTTGACTCACCCCTCCACTTT. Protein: CARRVRTGPAAFDSPLHF.

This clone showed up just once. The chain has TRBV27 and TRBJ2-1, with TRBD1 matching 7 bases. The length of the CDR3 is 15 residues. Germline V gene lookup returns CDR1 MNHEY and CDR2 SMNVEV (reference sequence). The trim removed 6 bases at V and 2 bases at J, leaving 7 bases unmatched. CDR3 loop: CASRPRQGTYNEQFF. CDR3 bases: TGTGCCAGCAGACCTAGACAGGGTACCTACAATGAGCAGTTCTTC.

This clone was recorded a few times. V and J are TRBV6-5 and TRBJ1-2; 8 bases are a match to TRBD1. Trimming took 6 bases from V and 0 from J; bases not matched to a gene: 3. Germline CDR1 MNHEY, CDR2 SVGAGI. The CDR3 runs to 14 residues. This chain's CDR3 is CASRTDRANYGYTF. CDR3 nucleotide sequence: TGTGCCAGCAGAACGGACAGGGCTAACTATGGCTACACCTTC.

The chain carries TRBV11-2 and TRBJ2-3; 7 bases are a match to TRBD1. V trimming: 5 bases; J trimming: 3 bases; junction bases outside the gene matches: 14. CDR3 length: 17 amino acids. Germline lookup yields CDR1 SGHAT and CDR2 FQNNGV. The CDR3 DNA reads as TGTGCCAGCAGCCCTCTTTTACAGGGGTTTTCTACAGATACGCAGTATTTT. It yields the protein CASSPLLQGFSTDTQYF.

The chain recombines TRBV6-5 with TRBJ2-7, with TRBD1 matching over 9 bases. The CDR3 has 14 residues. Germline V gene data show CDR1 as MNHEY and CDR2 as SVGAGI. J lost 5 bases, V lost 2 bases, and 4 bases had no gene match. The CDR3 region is CASSYGTGIHEQYF. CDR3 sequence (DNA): TGTGCCAGCAGTTACGGGACAGGGATACACGAGCAGTACTTC.

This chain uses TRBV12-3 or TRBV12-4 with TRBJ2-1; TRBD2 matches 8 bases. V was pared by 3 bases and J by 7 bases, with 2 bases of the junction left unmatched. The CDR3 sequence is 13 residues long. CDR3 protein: CASSFGGGNEQFF. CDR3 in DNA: TGTGCCAGCAGTTTTGGCGGGGGGAATGAGCAGTTCTTC.

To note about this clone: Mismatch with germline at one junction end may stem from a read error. CDR3 in DNA: TGTGCCAGCAGCTTGGACAGGGCTTTTTCTGGAAACACCATATATTTT. It is translated as CASSLDRAFSGNTIYF. The chain combines TRBV5-1 with TRBJ1-3; TRBD1 matches at 8 bases. CDR1 is SGHRS and CDR2 is YFSETQ in the germline V gene. CDR3 size: 16 residues. Filled out from reference TRBV5-1 and TRBJ1-3, the complete variable domain reads KAGVTQTPRYLIKTRGQQVTLSCSPISGHRSVSWYQQTPGQGLQFLFEYFSETQRNKGNFPGRFSGRQFSNSRSEMNVSTLELGDSALYLCASSLDRAFSGNTIYFGEGSWLTVV.

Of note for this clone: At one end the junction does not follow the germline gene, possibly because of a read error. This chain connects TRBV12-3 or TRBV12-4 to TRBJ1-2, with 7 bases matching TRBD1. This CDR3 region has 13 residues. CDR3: CASSYNVGTDKNF. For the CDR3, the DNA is TGTGCCAGCAGTTACAACGTCGGGACAGATAAAAACTTC.

The DNA of the CDR3 is TGTGCCAGCAGCCGCGACAGGCCCTCCTACGAGCAGTACTTC. Encoded protein: CASSRDRPSYEQYF. V and J are TRBV6-2 or TRBV6-3 and TRBJ2-7, with D perhaps TRBD1 (6 bases). V lost 6 bases, J lost 0 bases, and 12 bases lay in between. The CDR3 extends over 14 amino acids. Germline V lookup: CDR1 MNHEY, CDR2 SVGEGT.

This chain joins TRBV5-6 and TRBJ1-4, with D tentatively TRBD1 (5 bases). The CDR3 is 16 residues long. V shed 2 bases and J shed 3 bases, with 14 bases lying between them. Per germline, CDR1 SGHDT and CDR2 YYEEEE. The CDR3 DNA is TGTGCCAGCAGCTTTAATCCCGCAGGGTCTAATGAAAAACTGTTTTTT. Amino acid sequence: CASSFNPAGSNEKLFF.